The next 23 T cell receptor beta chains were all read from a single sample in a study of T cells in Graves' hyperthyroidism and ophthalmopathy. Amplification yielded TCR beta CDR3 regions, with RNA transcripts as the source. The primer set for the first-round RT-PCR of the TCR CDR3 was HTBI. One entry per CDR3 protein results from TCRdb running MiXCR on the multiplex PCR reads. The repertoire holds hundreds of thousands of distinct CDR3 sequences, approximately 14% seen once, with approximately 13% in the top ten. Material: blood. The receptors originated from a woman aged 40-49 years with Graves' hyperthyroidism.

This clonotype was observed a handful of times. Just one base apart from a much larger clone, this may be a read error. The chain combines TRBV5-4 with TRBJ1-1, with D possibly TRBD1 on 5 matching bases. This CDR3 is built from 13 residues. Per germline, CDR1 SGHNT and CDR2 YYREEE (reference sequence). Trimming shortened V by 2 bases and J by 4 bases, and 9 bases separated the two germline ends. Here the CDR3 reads CASSLRRGTEAFF. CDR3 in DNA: TGTGCCAGCAGCTTAAGGAGGGGCACTGAAGCTTTCTTT.

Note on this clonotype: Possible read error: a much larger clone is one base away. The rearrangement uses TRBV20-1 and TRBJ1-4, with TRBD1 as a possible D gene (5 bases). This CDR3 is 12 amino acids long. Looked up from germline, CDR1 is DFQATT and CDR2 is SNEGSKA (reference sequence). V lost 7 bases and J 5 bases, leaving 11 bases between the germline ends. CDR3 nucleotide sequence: TGCAGTGTGGGACGCTCCAATGAAAAACTGTTTTTT. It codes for CSVGRSNEKLFF.

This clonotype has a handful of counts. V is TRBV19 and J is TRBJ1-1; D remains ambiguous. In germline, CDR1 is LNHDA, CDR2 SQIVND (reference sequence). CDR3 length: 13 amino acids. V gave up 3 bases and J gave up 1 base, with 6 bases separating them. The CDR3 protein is CASSMSTNTEAFF. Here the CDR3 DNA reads TGTGCCAGTAGTATGAGTACGAACACTGAAGCTTTCTTT.

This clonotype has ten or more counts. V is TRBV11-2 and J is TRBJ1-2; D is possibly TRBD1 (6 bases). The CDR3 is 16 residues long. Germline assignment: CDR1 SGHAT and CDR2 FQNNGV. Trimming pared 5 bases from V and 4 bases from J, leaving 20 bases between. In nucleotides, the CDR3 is TGTGCCAGCAGCCCCCTGGGGGGGGCACCCGGCTATGGCTACACCTTC. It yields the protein CASSPLGGAPGYGYTF.

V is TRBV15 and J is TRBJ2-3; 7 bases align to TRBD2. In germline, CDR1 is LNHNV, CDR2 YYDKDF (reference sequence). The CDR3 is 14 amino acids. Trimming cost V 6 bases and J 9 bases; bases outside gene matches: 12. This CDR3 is CATSSAGEKGTQYF. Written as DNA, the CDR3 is TGTGCCACCAGTTCCGCGGGAGAAAAGGGGACGCAGTATTTT.

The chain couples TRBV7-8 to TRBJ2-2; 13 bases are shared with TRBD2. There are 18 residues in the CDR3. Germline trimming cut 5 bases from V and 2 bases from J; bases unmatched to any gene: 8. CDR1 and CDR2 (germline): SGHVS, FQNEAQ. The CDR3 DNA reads TGTGCCAGCAGCCCCCGACGGACTAGCGGGAGTAACACCGGGGAGCTGTTTTTT. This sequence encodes CASSPRRTSGSNTGELFF.

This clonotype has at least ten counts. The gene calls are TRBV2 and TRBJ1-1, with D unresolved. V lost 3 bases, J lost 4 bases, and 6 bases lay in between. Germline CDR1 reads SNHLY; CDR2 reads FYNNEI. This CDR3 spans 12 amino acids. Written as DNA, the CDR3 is TGTGCCAGCAGTGAGCGGTTCACTGAAGCTTTCTTT. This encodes CASSERFTEAFF.

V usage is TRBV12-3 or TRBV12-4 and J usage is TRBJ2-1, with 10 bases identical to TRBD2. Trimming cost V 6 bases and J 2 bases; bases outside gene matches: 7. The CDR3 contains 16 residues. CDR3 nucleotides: TGTGCCAGCAGATCCCCCGGGACTAGCGCCTACAATGAGCAGTTCTTC. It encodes CASRSPGTSAYNEQFF.

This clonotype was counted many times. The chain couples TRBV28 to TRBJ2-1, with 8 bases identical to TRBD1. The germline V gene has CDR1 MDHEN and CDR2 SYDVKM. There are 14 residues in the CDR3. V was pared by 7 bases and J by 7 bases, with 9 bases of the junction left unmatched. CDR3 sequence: CASTVQGALNEQFF. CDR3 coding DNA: TGTGCCAGCACTGTCCAGGGGGCGCTGAATGAGCAGTTCTTC.

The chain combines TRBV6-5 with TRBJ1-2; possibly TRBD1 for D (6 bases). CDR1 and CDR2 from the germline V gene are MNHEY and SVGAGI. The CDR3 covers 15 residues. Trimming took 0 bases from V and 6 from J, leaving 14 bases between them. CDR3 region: CASSYSDSSGDGYTF. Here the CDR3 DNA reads TGTGCCAGCAGTTACTCGGACAGTTCGGGGGATGGCTACACCTTC.

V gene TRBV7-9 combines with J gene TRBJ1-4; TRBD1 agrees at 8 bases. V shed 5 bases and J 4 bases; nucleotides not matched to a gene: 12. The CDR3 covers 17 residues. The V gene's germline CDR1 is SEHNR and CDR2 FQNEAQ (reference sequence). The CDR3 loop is CASSLLGTGPHNEKLFF. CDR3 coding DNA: TGTGCCAGCAGCCTGCTTGGGACAGGACCGCATAATGAAAAACTGTTTTTT.

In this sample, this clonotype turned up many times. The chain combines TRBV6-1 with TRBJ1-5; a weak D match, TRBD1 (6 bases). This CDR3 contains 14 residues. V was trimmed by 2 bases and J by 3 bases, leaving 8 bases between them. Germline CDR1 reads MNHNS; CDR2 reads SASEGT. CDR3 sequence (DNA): TGTGCCAGCAGTGAAAGGGACAACAATCAGCCCCAGCATTTT. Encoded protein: CASSERDNNQPQHF.

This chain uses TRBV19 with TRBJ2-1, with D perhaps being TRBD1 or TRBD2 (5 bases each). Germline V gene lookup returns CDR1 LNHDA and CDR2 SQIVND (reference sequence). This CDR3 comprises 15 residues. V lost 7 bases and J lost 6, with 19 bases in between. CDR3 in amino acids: CASMGPSLFVNEQFF. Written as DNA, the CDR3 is TGTGCCAGTATGGGACCCTCTCTCTTTGTCAATGAGCAGTTCTTC.

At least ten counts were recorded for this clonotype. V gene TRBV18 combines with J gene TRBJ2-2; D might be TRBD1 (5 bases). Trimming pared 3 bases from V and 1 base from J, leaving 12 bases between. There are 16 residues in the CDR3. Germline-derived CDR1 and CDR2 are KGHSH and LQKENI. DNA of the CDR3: TGTGCCAGCTCACCCCCTAAGGGGTTGAACACCGGGGAGCTGTTTTTT. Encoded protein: CASSPPKGLNTGELFF.

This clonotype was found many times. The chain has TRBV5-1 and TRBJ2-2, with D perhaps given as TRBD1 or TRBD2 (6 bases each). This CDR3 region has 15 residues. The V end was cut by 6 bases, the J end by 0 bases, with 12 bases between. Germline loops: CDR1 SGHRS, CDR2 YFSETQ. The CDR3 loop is CASNDRGANTGELFF. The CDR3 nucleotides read TGCGCCAGCAACGATAGGGGGGCGAACACCGGGGAGCTGTTTTTT.

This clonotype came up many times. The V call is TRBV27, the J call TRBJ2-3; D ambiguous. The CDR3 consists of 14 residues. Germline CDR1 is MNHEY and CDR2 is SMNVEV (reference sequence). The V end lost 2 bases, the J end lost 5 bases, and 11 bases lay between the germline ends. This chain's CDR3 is CASSLPNIGDTQYF. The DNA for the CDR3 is TGTGCCAGCAGTTTACCAAACATCGGAGATACGCAGTATTTT.

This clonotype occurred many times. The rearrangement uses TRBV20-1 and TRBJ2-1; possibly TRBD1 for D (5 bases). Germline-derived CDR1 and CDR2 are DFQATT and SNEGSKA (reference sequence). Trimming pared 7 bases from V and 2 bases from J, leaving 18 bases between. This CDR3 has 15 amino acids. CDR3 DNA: TGCAGTGAAAAAAGGGGTAGCCAAGCCTACAATGAGCAGTTCTTC. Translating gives CSEKRGSQAYNEQFF.

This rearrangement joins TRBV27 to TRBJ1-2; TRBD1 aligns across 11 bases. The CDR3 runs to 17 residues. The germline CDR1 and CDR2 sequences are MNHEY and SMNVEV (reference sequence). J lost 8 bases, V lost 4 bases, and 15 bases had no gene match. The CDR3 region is CASSSPHRTGGLTGYTF. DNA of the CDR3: TGTGCCAGCAGTTCCCCCCACCGGACAGGGGGCCTCACCGGCTACACCTTC.

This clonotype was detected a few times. In DNA, the CDR3 is TGCGCCAGCAGCTTGACGGGACTAGCGGGAGTCGATACGCAGTATTTT. Its protein product is CASSLTGLAGVDTQYF. The V call is TRBV5-1, the J call TRBJ2-3; 14 nucleotides align to TRBD2. Germline CDR1 is SGHRS and CDR2 is YFSETQ. This CDR3 comprises 16 residues. V dropped 1 base and J dropped 6; count of bases not matched to a gene: 4.

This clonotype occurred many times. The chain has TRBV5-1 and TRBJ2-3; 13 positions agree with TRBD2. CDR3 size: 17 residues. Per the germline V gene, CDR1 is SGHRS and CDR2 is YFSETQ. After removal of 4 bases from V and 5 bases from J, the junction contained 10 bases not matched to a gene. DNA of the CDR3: TGCGCCAGCAGCCCTTCGACTAGCGGGAGGTTCGAAGATACGCAGTATTTT. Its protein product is CASSPSTSGRFEDTQYF.

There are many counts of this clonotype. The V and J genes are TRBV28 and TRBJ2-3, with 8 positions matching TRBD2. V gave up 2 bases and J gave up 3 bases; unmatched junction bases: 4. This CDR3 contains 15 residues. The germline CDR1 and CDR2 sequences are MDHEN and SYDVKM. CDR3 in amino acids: CASSLSSGKTDTQYF. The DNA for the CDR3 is TGTGCCAGCAGTTTAAGTAGCGGGAAAACAGATACGCAGTATTTT. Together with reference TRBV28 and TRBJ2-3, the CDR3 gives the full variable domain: DVKVTQSSRYLVKRTGEKVFLECVQDMDHENMFWYRQDPGLGLRLIYFSYDVKMKEKGDIPEGYSVSREKKERFSLILESASTNQTSMYLCASSLSSGKTDTQYFGPGTRLTVL.

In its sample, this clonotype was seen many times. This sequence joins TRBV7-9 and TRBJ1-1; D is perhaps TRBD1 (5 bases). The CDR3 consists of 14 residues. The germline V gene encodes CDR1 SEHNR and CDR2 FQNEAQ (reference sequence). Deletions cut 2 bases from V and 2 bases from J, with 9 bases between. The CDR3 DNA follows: TGTGCCAGCAGCTTAATAGGGACTAACACTGAAGCTTTCTTT. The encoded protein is CASSLIGTNTEAFF.

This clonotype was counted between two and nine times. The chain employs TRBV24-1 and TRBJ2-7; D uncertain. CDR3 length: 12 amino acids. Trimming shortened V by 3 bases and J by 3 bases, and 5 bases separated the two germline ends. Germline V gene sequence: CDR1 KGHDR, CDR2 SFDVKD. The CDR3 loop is CATSDVGYEQYF. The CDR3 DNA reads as TGTGCCACCAGTGATGTCGGCTACGAGCAGTACTTC.